Following are 23 T cell receptor beta chains from one sample sequenced in a study of cytotoxic CD8 clonotypes in ibrutinib-treated CLL. Using immunoSEQ multiplex PCR, the repertoire was profiled, and TCRdb retains in-frame clones only, with some absent. The sample shows about 300,000 clones, 76% of them seen only once. Sequencing used PBMCs, obtained at disease progression, from a patient treated with ibrutinib. These TCRs come from a human donor with chronic lymphocytic leukemia.

The genes are TRBV6-5 and TRBJ1-6; 8 bases map to TRBD1. V gave up 0 bases and J gave up 9 bases; unmatched junction bases: 7. In germline, CDR1 is MNHEY, CDR2 SVGAGI. The CDR3 runs 16 residues. CDR3 residues: CASSYSWTGYRSPLHF. In nucleotides, the CDR3 is TGTGCCAGCAGTTACTCGTGGACAGGGTACCGTTCACCCCTCCACTTT.

This clone was seen only once. The chain carries TRBV5-1 and TRBJ2-2; 9 bases fit TRBD1. From germline, CDR1 is SGHRS and CDR2 YFSETQ. This CDR3 spans 16 amino acids. The V segment lost 1 base and the J segment 6 bases; nucleotides outside the gene matches: 7. The CDR3 loop is CASSLNPTGGAGELFF. In nucleotides, the CDR3 is TGCGCCAGCAGCTTGAACCCGACAGGGGGGGCCGGGGAGCTGTTTTTT. The full variable domain, its missing parts supplied by reference TRBV5-1 and TRBJ2-2, is KAGVTQTPRYLIKTRGQQVTLSCSPISGHRSVSWYQQTPGQGLQFLFEYFSETQRNKGNFPGRFSGRQFSNSRSEMNVSTLELGDSALYLCASSLNPTGGAGELFFGEGSRLTVL.

The chain has TRBV29-1 and TRBJ1-4; D unclear. This CDR3 has 12 amino acids. Germline-derived CDR1 and CDR2 are SQVTM and ANQGSEA. V dropped 5 bases and J dropped 8 bases, with 12 bases sitting between them. CDR3 amino acids: CSVLVVGEKLFF. In nucleotides, the CDR3 is TGCAGCGTTCTAGTAGTAGGAGAAAAACTGTTTTTT.

This clone has only a few counts. V gene TRBV2 combines with J gene TRBJ2-3; the match to TRBD2 covers 7 bases. The CDR3 loop spans 13 amino acids. Germline trimming cut 6 bases from V and 3 bases from J; bases unmatched to any gene: 3. Germline V gene data show CDR1 as SNHLY and CDR2 as FYNNEI. CDR3 amino acids: CASRTSETDTQYF. For the CDR3, the DNA is TGTGCCAGCAGAACTAGCGAAACAGATACGCAGTATTTT. The entire variable domain, with the rest obtained from reference TRBV2 and TRBJ2-3, is as follows: EPEVTQTPSHQVTQMGQEVILRCVPISNHLYFYWYRQILGQKVEFLVSFYNNEISEKSEIFDDQFSVERPDGSNFTLKIRSTKLEDSAMYFCASRTSETDTQYFGPGTRLTVL.

The chain combines TRBV5-1 with TRBJ1-1; possibly TRBD1 for D (5 bases). The CDR3 sequence is 15 residues long. The germline V gene has CDR1 SGHRS and CDR2 YFSETQ. V dropped 1 base and J dropped 1 base, with 11 bases sitting between them. Here the CDR3 reads CASSLLGQGNTEAFF. In DNA, the CDR3 is TGCGCCAGCAGCTTGTTGGGTCAGGGGAACACTGAAGCTTTCTTT. Full variable domain (missing parts from reference TRBV5-1 and TRBJ1-1): KAGVTQTPRYLIKTRGQQVTLSCSPISGHRSVSWYQQTPGQGLQFLFEYFSETQRNKGNFPGRFSGRQFSNSRSEMNVSTLELGDSALYLCASSLLGQGNTEAFFGQGTRLTVV.

This rearrangement joins TRBV19 to TRBJ1-4; D unclear. The CDR3 has 12 amino acids. The V gene's germline CDR1 is LNHDA and CDR2 SQIVND (reference sequence). V was clipped by 7 bases and J by 10 bases, with 13 bases between them. CDR3 nucleotides: TGTGCCAGTAATCCAGCTATGGGAAAACTGTTTTTT. Translation gives CASNPAMGKLFF.

The table lists this clone with a count of one. This chain connects TRBV9 to TRBJ1-1, with D possibly TRBD1 on 5 matching bases. Trimming left V 0 bases short and J 3 bases short, with 21 bases between. Germline values: CDR1 SGDLS, CDR2 YYNGEE. The CDR3 spans 18 residues. The DNA for the CDR3 is TGTGCCAGCAGCGTAGATGCCCGATGGCAGGGAGGGGACACTGAAGCTTTCTTT. Encoded protein: CASSVDARWQGGDTEAFF.

CDR3 nucleotide sequence: TGTGCCAGCAGCCAAGGACAGGAACGGACAGATACGCAGTATTTT. Translated, it gives CASSQGQERTDTQYF. V is TRBV4-2 and J is TRBJ2-3; TRBD1 might be the D (6 bases). CDR1 and CDR2 (germline): LGHNA, YNFKEQ. Between the trimmed V and J ends, which lost 1 base and 3 bases, there was a span of 11 bases. The CDR3 has 15 amino acids.

The chain uses TRBV27 and TRBJ2-1, with 7 bases that match TRBD2. Trimming removed 7 bases from V and 0 bases from J; junction bases left unmatched: 6. Germline CDR1 is MNHEY and CDR2 is SMNVEV (reference sequence). CDR3 length equals 15 residues. CDR3 sequence: CASTGRGSSYNEQFF. The DNA of the CDR3 is TGTGCCAGCACCGGGCGGGGGAGCTCCTACAATGAGCAGTTCTTC.

This clone appeared once. The CDR3 loop reads CASRKRAELAEQFF. The CDR3 DNA follows: TGTGCCAGCAGGAAAAGGGCGGAACTAGCGGAGCAGTTCTTC. The V and J genes are TRBV7-2 and TRBJ2-1; 7 bases are shared with TRBD2. The CDR3 is 14 amino acids. With 6 bases clipped from V and 10 bases from J, the junction kept 12 bases outside the gene matches. Germline CDR1 is SGHTA and CDR2 is FQGNSA.

As DNA, the CDR3 is TGTGCCAGCAGCCCCCGCGGGACATCCGGCTACGAGCAGTACTTC. Translation: CASSPRGTSGYEQYF. V gene TRBV13 combines with J gene TRBJ2-7, with D perhaps given as TRBD1 or TRBD2 (6 bases each). From germline, CDR1 is PRHDT and CDR2 FYEKMQ (reference sequence). V lost 5 bases, J lost 3 bases, and 17 bases lay in between. This CDR3 is built from 15 residues.

The genes are TRBV11-2 and TRBJ1-1; D not certain. Per the germline V gene, CDR1 is SGHAT and CDR2 is FQNNGV. Trimming removed 9 bases from V and 4 bases from J, with 12 bases in between. The CDR3 consists of 12 residues. The chain's CDR3 is CASTWGGTEAFF. CDR3 coding DNA: TGTGCCAGTACCTGGGGTGGCACTGAAGCTTTCTTT.

V and J are TRBV25-1 and TRBJ2-5; D gene ambiguous. Germline V gives CDR1 MGHDK, CDR2 SYGVNS. V was pared by 2 bases and J by 9 bases, with 16 bases between. The CDR3 extends over 14 amino acids. Here the CDR3 DNA reads TGTGCCAGCAGTGAACGATCGGGCTCCCAGGCCCAGTACTTC. Amino acid sequence: CASSERSGSQAQYF. Drawing the rest from reference TRBV25-1 and TRBJ2-5, the complete variable domain is EADIYQTPRYLVIGTGKKITLECSQTMGHDKMYWYQQDPGMELHLIHYSYGVNSTEKGDLSSESTVSRIRTEHFPLTLESARPSHTSQYLCASSERSGSQAQYFGPGTRLLVL.

CDR3 in DNA: TGTGCCAGCAGCCCGGGACTAGCGGGAGGAGGCTCCTACAATGAGCAGTTCTTC. This translates into CASSPGLAGGGSYNEQFF. The J gene is TRBJ2-1, the V gene TRBV7-6; 15 bases fit TRBD2. The germline V gene encodes CDR1 SGHVS and CDR2 FNYEAQ. V lost 5 bases to trimming and J lost 0 bases; unmatched junction nucleotides: 5. The CDR3 length is 18 residues.

V is TRBV5-6 and J is TRBJ1-3; a possible D gene is TRBD1 (6 bases). Germline V gene data show CDR1 as SGHDT and CDR2 as YYEEEE. The CDR3 has 15 amino acids. V lost 2 bases to trimming and J lost 2 bases, with 11 bases between them. In DNA, the CDR3 is TGTGCCAGCAGCTTACTCGGGGGGCCTGGAAACACCATATATTTT. Translation: CASSLLGGPGNTIYF.

The V gene is TRBV5-1, the J gene TRBJ2-1; TRBD2 aligns across 8 bases. J gave up 8 bases and V 4 bases, and 14 bases lay outside the gene matches. Germline loops: CDR1 SGHRS, CDR2 YFSETQ. The CDR3 length is 16 residues. The CDR3 sequence is CASSHEAGVLGYEQFF. In DNA, the CDR3 is TGCGCCAGCAGCCACGAAGCGGGAGTGTTGGGCTATGAGCAGTTCTTC.

V usage is TRBV5-1 and J usage is TRBJ2-3, with TRBD2 identical over 8 bases. V dropped 4 bases and J dropped 4; count of bases not matched to a gene: 8. Germline lookup yields CDR1 SGHRS and CDR2 YFSETQ. This CDR3 comprises 15 residues. The CDR3 reads CASSRSGGVADTQYF. The CDR3, as DNA: TGCGCCAGCAGCAGAAGCGGGGGAGTGGCAGATACGCAGTATTTT. Variable domain in full (rest from reference TRBV5-1 and TRBJ2-3): KAGVTQTPRYLIKTRGQQVTLSCSPISGHRSVSWYQQTPGQGLQFLFEYFSETQRNKGNFPGRFSGRQFSNSRSEMNVSTLELGDSALYLCASSRSGGVADTQYFGPGTRLTVL.

For the CDR3, the DNA is TGCGCCAGCAGCTTGGGGGACCTCGACACAGATACGCAGTATTTT. This encodes CASSLGDLDTDTQYF. The rearrangement links TRBV5-1 to TRBJ2-3, with D perhaps assigned TRBD1 or TRBD2 (5 bases each). The CDR3 consists of 15 residues. Germline V lookup: CDR1 SGHRS, CDR2 YFSETQ. Trimming pared 0 bases from V and 2 bases from J, leaving 10 bases between.

The rearrangement links TRBV21-1 to TRBJ2-7; the listed D gene, TRBD1, was not tested against the DNA. TRBV21-1 is an annotated pseudogene. CDR3 length: 17 amino acids. The CDR3 spells CASSKVEPGQLTYEQYF. For the CDR3, the DNA is TGTGCCAGCAGCAAAGTCGAGCCGGGACAGCTAACCTACGAGCAGTACTTC.

The chain is built from TRBV6-5 and TRBJ1-4; 10 positions agree with TRBD1. This CDR3 spans 15 amino acids. The J segment lost 8 bases and the V segment lost 0 bases, leaving 3 bases of the junction unmatched. Germline CDR1 and CDR2: MNHEY and SVGAGI. For the CDR3, the DNA is TGTGCCAGCAGTTACTCTGGGACAGGGGACGAAAAACTGTTTTTT. This translates into CASSYSGTGDEKLFF.

This chain connects TRBV5-1 to TRBJ2-7; D possibly corresponds to TRBD1 (6 bases). The germline V gene has CDR1 SGHRS and CDR2 YFSETQ. With 2 bases removed from V and 3 bases from J, the gap between germline ends came to 9 bases. This CDR3 comprises 13 residues. The CDR3 loop reads CASSFGTSYEQYF. In DNA form, the CDR3 reads TGCGCCAGCAGCTTTGGGACAAGCTACGAGCAGTACTTC.

The chain links TRBV6-5 to TRBJ2-7; 11 bases agree with TRBD1. Germline trimming cut 6 bases from V and 5 bases from J; bases unmatched to any gene: 0. The CDR3 extends over 12 amino acids. Looked up from germline, CDR1 is MNHEY and CDR2 is SVGAGI. CDR3 coding DNA: TGTGCCAGCAGGGACAGGGGGCACGAGCAGTACTTC. It codes for CASRDRGHEQYF.

Of note for this clone: One end of the junction is discordant with germline, which a read error may explain. The chain joins TRBV15 to TRBJ1-2; D ambiguous. The CDR3 consists of 15 residues. Germline V gene data show CDR1 as LNHNV and CDR2 as YYDKDF (reference sequence). The DNA of the CDR3 is TGTGCCACCAGCCGAGACCTTGGGAATCATAATGGCTACACCTTC. Protein product: CATSRDLGNHNGYTF.